This T cell receptor (beta chain) was sequenced during a study of cytomegalovirus exposure and HLA in healthy donors. Study-level findings and limits: Accurate HLA-A and HLA-B prediction from TCR beta sequences was reported for most subjects. Previously analyzed data showed that most TCR beta V segments were productive at a frequency of about 90% or about 30%.

Per germline, CDR1 MNHEY and CDR2 SVGAGI. The CDR3 length is 15 residues. The V gene lost 10 bases and the J gene lost 7 bases, with 24 bases spanning the gap. PCR primers comprised 60 Vbeta and 13 Jbeta primers. The table came from immunoSEQ multiplex PCR; TCRdb's copy has only in-frame clones and leaves some out. Of around 180,000 clones listed, over 70% are singletons. This clone was seen a single time. No antigen is known for it. The gene calls are TRBV6-5 and TRBJ2-3; D is perhaps TRBD2 (6 bases). The material sequenced was PBMCs. The TCR comes from a boy aged 2-9 years in good health and CMV-seronegative. The CDR3 DNA reads as TGTGCCACCCCTCCTGGGCGGGATAAGAGGTATACGCAGTATTTT. Protein sequence: CATPPGRDKRYTQYF.